This T cell receptor (beta chain) was recovered during a study of blood T cell repertoires in COVID-19. In the authors' workflow: Estimation of nucleated cell counts was performed using reference gene primer amplification. Data came from immunoSEQ multiplex PCR; TCRdb stores just in-frame clones and leaves some out. V and J calls plus clone size are reproduced from that table; the DNA served to infer D and trimming. This sample yields around 250,000 clones, of which around 87% are seen a single time; 1.5% to 2% belongs to the top ten. CDR1 is GTSNPN, CDR2 SVGIG, per germline (reference sequence). This CDR3 is 14 amino acids long. V lost 3 bases and J lost 10; bases outside the gene matches: 6.

The TCR sequence derives from a woman aged 45 to 65 who had recovered from COVID-19. The sample taken for sequencing was PBMCs or T cells enriched from blood (not recorded which). The chain couples TRBV30 to TRBJ1-6, with 10 bases identical to TRBD1. CDR3: CAWRTGGVISPLHF. The CDR3 nucleotides are TGTGCCTGGAGGACAGGGGGCGTAATATCACCCCTCCACTTT. Full variable domain (rest looked up from reference TRBV30 and TRBJ1-6): SQTIHQWPATLVQPVGSPLSLECTVEGTSNPNLYWYRQAAGRGLQLLFYSVGIGQISSEVPQNLSASRPQDRQFILSSKKLLLSDSGFYLCAWRTGGVISPLHFGNGTRLTVT.